This TCR beta chain came from a study of blood T cell repertoires in COVID-19. Study at large: The study drew acute and convalescent COVID-19 samples from the United States, Italy and Spain. The analysed material was cDNA or gDNA that came from T cells, B-cell-depleted T cells, or PBMCs.

Original processing methods: Reference gene primer amplification gave nucleated cell count estimates. Some clones are missing from TCRdb's copy, which holds only in-frame ones; the method was immunoSEQ multiplex PCR. V and J calls and clone size follow that table, whereas D and trimming were derived from the DNA. This sample yields over 90,000 clones, of which around nine tenths are seen a single time; 17% belongs to the top ten. V lost 8 bases and J lost 7, with 20 bases in between. CDR1 and CDR2 from the germline V gene are SGHTA and FQGTGA. This CDR3 is 14 amino acids long. The clonotype originates from a woman of 80 years or more in a cohort sampled during active COVID-19. The gene calls are TRBV7-3 and TRBJ1-1, with a weak D call TRBD1 (6 bases). The sequenced material came from peripheral blood. Here the CDR3 reads CASGKVAWDIEAFF. CDR3 coding DNA: TGTGCCAGCGGAAAGGTAGCTTGGGACATTGAAGCTTTCTTT.